This T cell receptor beta chain was found in a study of CD4+ T cells in melanoma (dated by TCRdb to 2021 to 2024). A note on the overall study: Neoantigen-specific CD4+ T cells in human melanoma were what the study investigated.

Libraries were made using the immunoSEQ multiplex PCR assay. In TCRdb, the immuneACCESS table is reduced to in-frame sequences with V and J assigned. These tables do not hold every clone; where another copy was compared, an unresolved V gene accounts for under half, and the others remain unexplained. The sample table records roughly 4,800 clones; roughly 60% of these occur just once. The ten largest account for around a fifth of the sample. The donors were melanoma patients. Study-level results and caveats: According to the report, neoantigen-specific CD4+ T cells in melanoma displayed diverse differentiation states. Neoantigen-specific CD4+ T cells were reported to be correlated with the function of CD8+ T cells, macrophages and B cells.

Notes on this clone: Its antigen specificity is not known. No quality values exist for individual bases; no much larger clone is one base distant.

V ends up 2 bases short and J 4 bases short, with an unmatched junction base count of 10. Reading the germline V gene (reference sequence) gives CDR1 MNHEY and CDR2 SMNVEV. The CDR3 runs 16 amino acids, cysteine and phenylalanine included. Just CDR3 DNA is preserved here, 48 bases in frame from base 1. Rearrangement joined TRBV27 to TRBJ1-2, and 7 junctional nucleotides match TRBD1. The sequenced sample consisted of cells from a culture (not recorded whether cultured in vitro). This receptor was taken from a human donor with melanoma. CDR3 reads: CASSLTTGTVFYGYTF. Here is the DNA: TGTGCCAGCAGTTTAACCACCGGGACAGTATTCTATGGCTACACCTTC.